This passage covers 21 T cell receptor beta chains from one sample sequenced in a study of blood T cell repertoires in COVID-19. TCRdb's copy holds only in-frame clones and misses some; the assay was immunoSEQ multiplex PCR. The repertoire holds 50,000 or so clones, with about four fifths as singletons. Sequencing input: peripheral blood. The receptors shown here come from a man in his forties with acute or convalescent COVID-19.

The chain couples TRBV9 to TRBJ2-7; D might be TRBD1 (7 bases). In germline, CDR1 is SGDLS, CDR2 YYNGEE. This CDR3 has 15 amino acids. V lost 0 bases, J lost 4 bases, and 14 bases lay in between. For the CDR3, the DNA is TGTGCCAGCAGCGTAGCAGGGGGGCTTTATTACGAGCAGTACTTC. It codes for CASSVAGGLYYEQYF.

V gene TRBV5-1 combines with J gene TRBJ1-3; 10 bases are shared with TRBD1. CDR3 length equals 20 residues. With V trimmed by 0 bases and J by 0 bases, 12 bases remained unmatched. The germline V gene encodes CDR1 SGHRS and CDR2 YFSETQ. In DNA, the CDR3 is TGCGCCAGCAGCTTGGGGGGCCCCGGGACAGGGGACAGCTCTGGAAACACCATATATTTT. This codes for CASSLGGPGTGDSSGNTIYF.

The rearrangement uses TRBV27 and TRBJ2-7, with TRBD1 matching 7 bases. Trimming took 5 bases from V and 2 from J; bases not matched to a gene: 6. Germline V gene sequence: CDR1 MNHEY, CDR2 SMNVEV (reference sequence). This CDR3 is built from 14 residues. Here the CDR3 reads CASSHTGVTYEQYF. DNA for the CDR3: TGTGCCAGCAGTCACACAGGGGTCACCTACGAGCAGTACTTC.

The J gene is TRBJ2-3, the V gene TRBV7-6; weak D call: TRBD2 (5 bases). V was trimmed by 5 bases and J by 3 bases, leaving 18 bases between them. This CDR3 is built from 16 residues. Germline loops: CDR1 SGHVS, CDR2 FNYEAQ. The chain's CDR3 is CASSQETGFPTDTQYF. CDR3 coding DNA: TGTGCCAGCAGCCAAGAGACGGGATTTCCAACAGATACGCAGTATTTT.

This clone has a handful of counts. The chain recombines TRBV18 with TRBJ1-5; 8 bases map to TRBD1. V dropped 3 bases and J dropped 7; count of bases not matched to a gene: 8. The CDR3 sequence is 15 residues long. CDR1 and CDR2 from the germline V gene are KGHSH and LQKENI. The CDR3 spells CASSPLGQGGQPQHF. CDR3 DNA sequence: TGTGCCAGCTCACCCCTAGGACAGGGAGGGCAGCCCCAGCATTTT.

This clone has just a few counts. The chain carries TRBV7-9 and TRBJ1-4; TRBD1 might be the D (6 bases). V lost 6 bases and J lost 7, with 18 bases in between. This CDR3 contains 15 residues. Germline loops: CDR1 SEHNR, CDR2 FQNEAQ (reference sequence). CDR3 loop: CASSLLTGNSEKLFF. As DNA, the CDR3 is TGTGCCAGCAGTCTGCTTACAGGGAACAGTGAAAAACTGTTTTTT.

V is TRBV2 and J is TRBJ2-3, with 12 nucleotides matching TRBD2. Germline lookup yields CDR1 SNHLY and CDR2 FYNNEI. The length of the CDR3 is 17 residues. After removal of 1 base from V and 5 bases from J, the junction contained 7 bases not matched to a gene. The CDR3 nucleotides read TGTGCCAGCAGTGAAGGGCTAGCGGGGGGGCCCATAGATACGCAGTATTTT. Its translation is CASSEGLAGGPIDTQYF.

The rearrangement uses TRBV7-8 and TRBJ2-5; possible D gene TRBD2, 6 bases. Germline-derived CDR1 and CDR2 are SGHVS and FQNEAQ. Deletions cut 2 bases from V and 7 bases from J, with 8 bases between. The CDR3 covers 12 residues. CDR3 bases: TGTGCCAGCAGCTTATTAGCGGCGACCCAGTACTTC. This translates into CASSLLAATQYF.

The chain is built from TRBV5-4 and TRBJ2-5, with D perhaps matching TRBD1 (6 bases). The CDR3 runs to 13 residues. CDR1 is SGHNT and CDR2 is YYREEE in the germline V gene (reference sequence). V was clipped by 4 bases and J by 5 bases, with 12 bases between them. The CDR3 DNA reads TGTGCCAGCAGCAAACAGGGATATGAGACCCAGTACTTC. Its translation: CASSKQGYETQYF.

This clone appeared a few times. The chain joins TRBV21-1 to TRBJ1-6; the table's D call, TRBD1, has no DNA check behind it. TRBV21-1 corresponds to a pseudogene. The CDR3 is made up of 14 amino acids. CDR3 sequence (DNA): TGTGCCAGCACCCCCGGACAGGGAAGGGCACCCCTCCACTTT. Its protein product is CASTPGQGRAPLHF.

The chain employs TRBV6-2 or TRBV6-3 and TRBJ1-2; D is unresolved. V lost 6 bases to trimming and J lost 4 bases, with 21 bases between them. This CDR3 is 16 amino acids long. Germline CDR1 and CDR2: MNHEY and SVGEGT. The CDR3 protein is CASSQRDSGIIYGYTF. In DNA, the CDR3 is TGTGCCAGCAGCCAACGGGATTCGGGGATCATCTATGGCTACACCTTC.

The V call is TRBV5-1, the J call TRBJ1-1; 7 bases fit TRBD1. The CDR3 consists of 16 residues. V lost 0 bases, J lost 3 bases, and 8 bases stayed unmatched. In germline, CDR1 is SGHRS, CDR2 YFSETQ. The CDR3 loop reads CASSLGGTGADTEAFF. DNA of the CDR3: TGCGCCAGCAGCTTGGGGGGAACAGGGGCCGACACTGAAGCTTTCTTT.

V gene TRBV6-5 combines with J gene TRBJ1-3; TRBD1 aligns across 7 bases. The trim removed 7 bases at V and 2 bases at J, leaving 5 bases unmatched. Germline CDR1 MNHEY, CDR2 SVGAGI. The CDR3 length is 14 residues. The CDR3 sequence: CASMRGPTGNTIYF. The CDR3 DNA sequence: TGTGCCAGCATGAGGGGGCCCACTGGAAACACCATATATTTT.

The chain joins TRBV3-1 (or the pseudogene TRBV3-2) to TRBJ2-7; D remains ambiguous. Between the trimmed V and J ends, which lost 0 bases and 3 bases, there was a span of 6 bases. CDR1 and CDR2 (germline): LGHDT, YNNKEL (reference sequence). CDR3 length: 13 residues. The CDR3 nucleotides read TGTGCCAGCAGCCAAGACCCCCACTACGAGCAGTACTTC. Residues: CASSQDPHYEQYF.

The chain joins TRBV7-2 to TRBJ2-4; D uncertain. Germline loops: CDR1 SGHTA, CDR2 FQGNSA. V was trimmed by 5 bases and J by 1 base, leaving 6 bases between them. There are 13 residues in the CDR3. The CDR3 sequence: CASSPKAKNIQYF. CDR3 nucleotides: TGTGCCAGCAGCCCTAAGGCCAAAAACATTCAGTACTTC.

This clone appeared a few times. This chain connects TRBV18 to TRBJ2-2, with D possibly TRBD2 on 5 matching bases. This CDR3 is built from 14 residues. Germline CDR1 and CDR2: KGHSH and LQKENI. Trimming took 3 bases from V and 6 from J, leaving 11 bases between them. Written as DNA, the CDR3 is TGTGCCAGCTCACCGGACTCCACCCCCGGGGAGCTGTTTTTT. This translates into CASSPDSTPGELFF.

V is TRBV10-3 and J is TRBJ2-5, with D perhaps TRBD1 (5 bases). Germline CDR1 ENHRY, CDR2 SYGVKD. CDR3 length: 12 residues. Trimming removed 8 bases from V and 4 bases from J, with 11 bases in between. Here the CDR3 DNA reads TGTGCCATCTCCAGGGCAGGAGAGACCCAGTACTTC. Translation: CAISRAGETQYF.

The CDR3 spells CASSPALVRTYEQYF. The CDR3 DNA reads as TGTGCCAGCAGCCCCGCCTTGGTCAGAACCTACGAGCAGTACTTC. The genes are TRBV7-3 and TRBJ2-7; no clear D. The CDR3 consists of 15 residues. Trimming stripped 5 bases from V and 2 bases from J, with 16 bases between. Per the germline V gene, CDR1 is SGHTA and CDR2 is FQGTGA.

V and J are TRBV6-5 and TRBJ2-6; TRBD1 is a possible D gene (6 bases). There are 14 residues in the CDR3. Germline lookup yields CDR1 MNHEY and CDR2 SVGAGI. Trimming shortened V by 0 bases and J by 12 bases, and 12 bases separated the two germline ends. The CDR3 loop reads CASSYSLGASVLTF. DNA of the CDR3: TGTGCCAGCAGTTACTCGTTGGGGGCGTCCGTCCTGACTTTC.

The chain links TRBV19 to TRBJ2-3, with 9 bases that match TRBD2. Losses at the gene ends were 2 bases for V and 0 bases for J; bases not matched to a gene: 15. The germline CDR1 and CDR2 sequences are LNHDA and SQIVND (reference sequence). The CDR3 totals 20 residues. The CDR3 DNA reads TGTGCCAGTAGTATATGGCAGAGACTAGCGGCTTATTTAAGCACAGATACGCAGTATTTT. This translates into CASSIWQRLAAYLSTDTQYF.

This clone occurred a few times. The chain recombines TRBV2 with TRBJ1-1, with D possibly matching TRBD1 (5 bases). The V end was cut by 2 bases, the J end by 7 bases, with 11 bases between. The germline CDR1 and CDR2 sequences are SNHLY and FYNNEI. The CDR3 has 13 residues. CDR3 region: CASSEIIQVEAFF. The DNA for the CDR3 is TGTGCCAGCAGTGAAATTATACAGGTTGAAGCTTTCTTT.